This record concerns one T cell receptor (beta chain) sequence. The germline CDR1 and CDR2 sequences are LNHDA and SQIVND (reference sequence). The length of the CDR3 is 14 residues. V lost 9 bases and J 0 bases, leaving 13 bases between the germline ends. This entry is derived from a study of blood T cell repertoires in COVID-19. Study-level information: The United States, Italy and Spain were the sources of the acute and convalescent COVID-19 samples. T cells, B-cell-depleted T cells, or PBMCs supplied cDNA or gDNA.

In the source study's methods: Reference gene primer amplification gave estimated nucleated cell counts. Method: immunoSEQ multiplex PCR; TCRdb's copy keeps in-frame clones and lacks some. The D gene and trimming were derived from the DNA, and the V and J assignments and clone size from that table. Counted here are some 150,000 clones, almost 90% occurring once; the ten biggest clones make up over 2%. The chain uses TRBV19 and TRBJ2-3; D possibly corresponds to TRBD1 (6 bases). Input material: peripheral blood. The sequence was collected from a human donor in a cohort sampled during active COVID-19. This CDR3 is CASNRATSTDTQYF. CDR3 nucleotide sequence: TGTGCCAGCAACAGGGCGACTAGCACAGATACGCAGTATTTT.